This T cell receptor beta chain comes out of a study of T cells in Graves' hyperthyroidism and ophthalmopathy. Overall study: Peripheral blood was obtained at initial diagnosis, preceding any treatment.

In its sample, this clonotype was seen many times. Enrolled ophthalmopathy patients presented with a Clinical Activity Score of at least 3, a NOSPECS grade of at least 4, and disease duration under 3 months. Patients showing uncontrolled infection, other autoimmune disease, pregnancy or lactation were ineligible. On the basis of clinical symptoms, serum thyroxine and TRAb, thyroid ultrasound and orbital computed tomography, diagnoses were made. Trimming cost V 1 base and J 1 base, with 8 bases left between them. The CDR3 runs to 15 residues. The investigators amplified TCR beta CDR3 regions from RNA transcripts. HTBI primers drove first-round RT-PCR of the TCR CDR3. TCRdb reprocessed the multiplex PCR reads via MiXCR and lists one record per CDR3 protein. The sample holds hundreds of thousands of distinct CDR3 sequences, less than 25% seen once.

This rearrangement joins TRBV12-3 or TRBV12-4 to TRBJ1-5; no clear D gene. The receptor comes from a young man with Graves' ophthalmopathy. The sample was blood. The DNA for the CDR3 is TGTGCCAGCAGTTTAGGTATGGAAAGCAATCAGCCCCAGCATTTT. It codes for CASSLGMESNQPQHF.